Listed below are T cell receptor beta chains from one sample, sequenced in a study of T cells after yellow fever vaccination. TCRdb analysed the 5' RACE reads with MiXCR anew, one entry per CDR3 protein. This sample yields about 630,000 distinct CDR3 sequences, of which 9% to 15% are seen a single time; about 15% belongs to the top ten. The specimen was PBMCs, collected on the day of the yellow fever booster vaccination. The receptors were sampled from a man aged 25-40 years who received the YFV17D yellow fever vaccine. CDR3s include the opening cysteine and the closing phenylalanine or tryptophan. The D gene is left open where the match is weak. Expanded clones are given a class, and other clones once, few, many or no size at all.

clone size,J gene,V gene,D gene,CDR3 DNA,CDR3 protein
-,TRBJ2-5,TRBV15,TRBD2,TGTGCCACCAGCAGAGATCTTCCCGCTGCGGGAGCTCTAGGAGAGACCCAGTACTTC,CATSRDLPAAGALGETQYF
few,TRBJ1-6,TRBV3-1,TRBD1,TGTGCCAGCAAGGACAGGGGTAATTCACCCCTCCACTTT,CASKDRGNSPLHF
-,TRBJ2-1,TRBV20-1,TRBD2,TGCAGTGCTAGAGGTCCGAGGACTAGCGGGAGTGAGTACAATGAGCAGTTCTTC,CSARGPRTSGSEYNEQFF
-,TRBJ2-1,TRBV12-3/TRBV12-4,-,TGTGCCATCGCCTTGGGGGGTAAGCAGTTCTTC,CAIALGGKQFF
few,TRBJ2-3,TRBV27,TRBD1,TGTGCCAGCAGTCGATCTGCCAGGGGGGATACGCAGTATTTT,CASSRSARGDTQYF
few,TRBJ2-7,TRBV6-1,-,TGTGCCAGCAGTGATCCGGGGGAGACCTACGAGCAGTACTTC,CASSDPGETYEQYF
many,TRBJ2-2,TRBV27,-,TGTGCCAGCAGTTTCTCGGGAAGAACCGGGGAGCTGTTTTTT,CASSFSGRTGELFF
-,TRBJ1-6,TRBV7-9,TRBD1,TGTGCCAGCAGCCCAGGACAGGGGAGCTCCTATAATTCACCCCTCCACTTT,CASSPGQGSSYNSPLHF
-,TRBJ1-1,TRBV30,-,TGTGCCTGGAGACGCGGGCTGGGGGTAATGAACACTGAAGCTTTCTTT,CAWRRGLGVMNTEAFF
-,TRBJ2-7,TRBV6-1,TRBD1,TGTGCCAGCAGGACCGGGACAGGGCGATCCTACGAGCAGTACTTC,CASRTGTGRSYEQYF
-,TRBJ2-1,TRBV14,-,TGTGCCAGCAGACCTATCGGAAACAATGAGCAGTTCTTC,CASRPIGNNEQFF
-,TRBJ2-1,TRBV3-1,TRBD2,TGTGCCAGCAGCCAGTTAACTAGCGGGGGGAGGAATGAGCAGTTCTTC,CASSQLTSGGRNEQFF
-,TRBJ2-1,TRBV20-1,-,TGCAGTGCTAGAGAGGTTAGCTCCTACAATGAGCAGTTCTTC,CSAREVSSYNEQFF
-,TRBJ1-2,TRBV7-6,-,TGTGCCAGCAGCGAGACAGGCCTCTATGGCTACACCTTC,CASSETGLYGYTF
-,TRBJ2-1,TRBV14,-,TGTGCCAGCAGCCACCCAGTGGGAGAGCAGTTCTTC,CASSHPVGEQFF
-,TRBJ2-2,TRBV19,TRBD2,TGTGCCTTGGGAGGGGATAACACCGGGGAGCTGTTTTTT,CALGGDNTGELFF
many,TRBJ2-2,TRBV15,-,TGTGCCACCAGCAGAGTTCGGGGTCTCGCCGGGGAGCTGTTTTTT,CATSRVRGLAGELFF
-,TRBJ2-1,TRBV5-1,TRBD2,TGCGCCAGCAGCTTGCGACGGACTAGCGGGAGTGTAGATGAGCAGTTCTTC,CASSLRRTSGSVDEQFF
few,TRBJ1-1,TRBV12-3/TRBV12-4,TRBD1,TGTGCCAGCAGTTTCTCAGGACAGGGGAGCACTGAAGCTTTCTTT,CASSFSGQGSTEAFF
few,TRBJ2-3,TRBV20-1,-,TGCAGTGCTAGCTTGACTTCCCTCTCAGATACGCAGTATTTT,CSASLTSLSDTQYF
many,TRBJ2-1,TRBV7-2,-,TGTGCCAGCAGCTTTAGAAGGGCTTACAATGAGCAGTTCTTC,CASSFRRAYNEQFF
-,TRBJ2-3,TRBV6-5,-,TGTGCCAGCAGGACCGGGACACTCACGCAGTATTTT,CASRTGTLTQYF
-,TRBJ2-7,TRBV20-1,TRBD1,TGCAGTGCTAGCGGACAGGGTCCGTTAGCCGAGCAGTACTTC,CSASGQGPLAEQYF
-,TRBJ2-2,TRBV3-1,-,TGTGCCAGCAGCCAAGTCAATTCCTACGGGGAGCTGTTTTTT,CASSQVNSYGELFF
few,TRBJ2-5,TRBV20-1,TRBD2,TGCAGTGCTAGAAGGGCTAGCGGGAGTTCAGAGACCCAGTACTTC,CSARRASGSSETQYF
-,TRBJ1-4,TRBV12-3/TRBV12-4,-,TGTGCCAGCAGTCCAACCAAATGGGCACCAACTAATGAAAAACTGTTTTTT,CASSPTKWAPTNEKLFF
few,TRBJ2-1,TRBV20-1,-,TGCAGTGCTAGAGATAATGAGGCAGGGTCCTACAATGAGCAGTTCTTC,CSARDNEAGSYNEQFF
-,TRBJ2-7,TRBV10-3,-,TGTGCCATCAATGAGGAGAGAGCCTACGAGCAGTACTTC,CAINEERAYEQYF
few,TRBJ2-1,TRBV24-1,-,TGTGCCACCAGTGCCGGGACCGCGCAGTTCTTC,CATSAGTAQFF
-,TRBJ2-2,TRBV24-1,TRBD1,TGTGCCACCAGTGCGCCGGACAGGCACACCGGGGAGCTGTTTTTT,CATSAPDRHTGELFF
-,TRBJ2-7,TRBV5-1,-,TGCGCCAGCAGCTTGGTTGGAGTAACCTACGAGCAGTACTTC,CASSLVGVTYEQYF
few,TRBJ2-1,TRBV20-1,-,TGCAGTGCTGATACCCCGGGCACTACATACAATGAGCAGTTCTTC,CSADTPGTTYNEQFF
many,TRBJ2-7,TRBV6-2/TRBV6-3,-,TGTGCCAGCAGTCTTCATCGGTCTTACGAGCAGTACTTC,CASSLHRSYEQYF
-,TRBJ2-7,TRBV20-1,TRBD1,TGCAGTGCAACAACCGGGACAGGTTCCTACGAGCAGTACTTC,CSATTGTGSYEQYF
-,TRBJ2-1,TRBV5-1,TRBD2,TGCGCCAGCAGCACGGAAGCGGGAGTGTTCAACAATGAGCAGTTCTTC,CASSTEAGVFNNEQFF
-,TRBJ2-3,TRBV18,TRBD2,TGTGCCAGCTCACCTGAGCGGGAGCTTACAGATACGCAGTATTTT,CASSPERELTDTQYF
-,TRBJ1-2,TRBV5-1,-,TGCGCCAGCAGCCAAACGAGTACAGGGACGGTTGGCTACACCTTC,CASSQTSTGTVGYTF
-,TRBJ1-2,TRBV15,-,TGTGCCACCAGCAGAGATTCCGACGGCTATGGCTACACCTTC,CATSRDSDGYGYTF
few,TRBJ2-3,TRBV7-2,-,TGTGCCAGCAGCTTTTGGGACGGGGGAGTAGATACGCAGTATTTT,CASSFWDGGVDTQYF
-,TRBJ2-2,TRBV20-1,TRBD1,TGCAGTGCCACGGGACAGGGTGTGACCGGGGAGCTGTTTTTT,CSATGQGVTGELFF
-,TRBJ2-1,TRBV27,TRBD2,TGTGCCAGCAGTTCTAGCGGGAGGACCATGAGGAATGAGCAGTTCTTC,CASSSSGRTMRNEQFF
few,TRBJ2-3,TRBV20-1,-,TGCAGTGCTAACCGCCGACAGGAGAGCACAGATACGCAGTATTTT,CSANRRQESTDTQYF
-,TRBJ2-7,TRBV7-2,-,TGTGCCAGCAGCGCCGACAGAGTTTCAGTGGAGCAGTACTTC,CASSADRVSVEQYF